This TCR beta chain appears in the sequencing data of a study of T cells in women clearing cervical HPV infection (dated by TCRdb to the late 2010s). Describing the broader study: Cases were under 30 women with histologically confirmed HPV16-related CIN3 or worse, including a couple of invasive cancers. The parent cohort enrolled 9,500 to 12,000 women aged 18 or older in Guanacaste, Costa Rica, in about 1992 to 1995 and followed the women for around seven years. Blood from cases was collected at the visit at which the lesion was first identified, whereas blood from controls was collected once infection was no longer detected. Cases were matched to controls by age within five years and by the year the sample was collected. The controls were some 23 women whose single incident HPV16 infection cleared within 12 months with no development of precancer or cancer. The exploratory proof-of-principle case-control study was nested within the Guanacaste HPV Natural History Study in Costa Rica and compared TCR repertoires across cervical HPV16 outcomes. A median age of 34 years was observed in cases versus approximately 40 in controls, and no significant differences in baseline characteristics were found. Since HLA typing was available for only a few women, HLA type could not be ruled out as a confounder. Among cases, blood sampling came a median of approximately 150 days after lesion detection, with an interquartile range of about 90 to 220 days. Five blinded duplicates per group were added as quality controls, giving around 60 samples: approximately 50 participants and 10 replicates.

A remark on this clone: There is no known antigen for this receptor.

Every participant had a single incident cervical HPV16 infection, and women with prevalent HPV16 infections were excluded. Cervical HPV DNA was detected with MY09/MY11 PCR, and genotyping was done by dot-blot hybridization. Approximately 15 mL of heparinized blood was centrifuged, after which the buffy coat was aliquoted, frozen at -30 degrees C, and then stored at -80 degrees C. Genomic DNA was extracted from buffy coat specimens using QIAGEN kits. TCR beta CDR3 regions were amplified by multiplex PCR using the immunoSEQ assay from an average of roughly 1,300 ng genomic DNA per sample. To correct primer bias, the assay used a complete synthetic TCR repertoire to set an amplification baseline. Amplicons were sequenced on the Illumina platform. The original pipeline was this. Sequences were error-corrected by clustering with frequency ratios and a modified nearest-neighbor algorithm, then analyzed in the immunoSEQ Analyzer with IMGT gene definitions. At each rarefaction depth, TCR richness and evenness were averaged over 20 rarefaction repeats, and samples with fewer sequences than the depth were excluded. Relative abundances of V, D and J genes were compared between groups using Wilcoxon rank sum tests, with FDR correction applied. Blinded duplicates gave an intraclass correlation of around 96% for TCR richness and an average of roughly 76% across under 75 gene segments. The clones in this table, taken by TCRdb from immuneACCESS, are in-frame only. Not every clone is retained; where verified, under half of the shortfall comes from an unresolved V gene, and the cause of the rest is unknown. That table furnishes V, J and clone size, whereas the DNA furnished D and trimming. For this sample, the table gives 20,000 to 25,000 clones. The ten largest clones take up 12% of the sample.

Summary of the overall study and its limitations: Because of the cross-sectional design, the study could not determine whether the associations came before infection or resulted from infection, and neither effector/memory subsets nor HPV-specific T cells were isolated. Significantly higher TCR repertoire richness was observed in CIN3+ cases than in controls across sequencing depths, whereas no difference in evenness was found. By combining richness with V gene abundances, random forest classifiers separated cases from controls with an estimated AUC of around 0.8. Because the number of T cells per sample was unknown, the richness differences could reflect varying T-cell content rather than repertoire biology.

The sample taken for sequencing was blood buffy coat. The TCR was taken from a woman aged 18 to 75 with a cervical HPV16 infection that either progressed to CIN3+ or cleared (not recorded which).

The CDR3 reads CASSLAVTGEAFF. The sequenced CDR3 bases are TGTGCCAGCAGCTTAGCAGTTACAGGGGAA. Rearrangement joined TRBV7-9 to TRBJ1-1; a weak D assignment points to TRBD1 (6 bases agree). The missing CDR3 end, 3 residues past where the read stops, is filled in from the germline J gene. Inclusive of the bounding cysteine and phenylalanine, the CDR3 is 13 residues long. Part of the CDR3 DNA is given, 30 bases translated from base 1. Looking up the germline V gene (reference sequence) yields CDR1 SEHNR and CDR2 FQNEAQ.